This T cell receptor beta chain was sequenced during a study of blood T cell repertoires in COVID-19. For the study at large: COVID-19 samples from acute and convalescent phases originated in the United States, Italy and Spain. T cells, B-cell-depleted T cells, or PBMCs supplied cDNA or gDNA.

Enrolled through a virtual design, the participants were between 18 and 89 years of age and came from 24 US areas. Two negative PCRs, clearance, or symptom resolution had been documented for recovered Cohort 3 donors. Profiling relied on immunoSEQ multiplex PCR, and the TCRdb table lists in-frame clones only, not all of them. The table has around 200,000 clones, about 89% seen once. In germline, CDR1 is GTSNPN, CDR2 SVGIG (reference sequence). The CDR3 covers 14 residues. V was clipped by 0 bases and J by 7 bases, with 15 bases between them. Sequencing input: PBMCs or T cells enriched from blood (not recorded which). The TCR originated in a woman between 18 and 29 years old who had recovered from COVID-19. The V gene is TRBV30, the J gene TRBJ1-1; D may be TRBD1 (5 bases). Written as DNA, the CDR3 is TGTGCCTGGAGTGTATATGCAGGGCGGCTTGAAGCTTTCTTT. It is translated as CAWSVYAGRLEAFF.